Below, 27 T cell receptor beta chains from the same sample are listed, as sequenced in a study of cytomegalovirus exposure and HLA in healthy donors. Vbeta (60) and Jbeta (13) primers were used in the PCR. Method: immunoSEQ multiplex PCR; TCRdb's copy keeps in-frame clones and lacks some. This sample has about 130,000 clones, with approximately 74% found just once. Sequencing was performed on PBMCs. The receptors were sampled from a male donor in good health and CMV-seronegative.

The chain combines TRBV5-1 with TRBJ2-2; 14 nucleotides align to TRBD2. The V gene's germline CDR1 is SGHRS and CDR2 YFSETQ. The CDR3 covers 20 residues. Trimming cost V 1 base and J 1 base; bases outside gene matches: 9. CDR3 residues: CASSLSRLAGGPGNTGELFF. In nucleotides, the CDR3 is TGCGCCAGCAGCTTGTCCCGACTAGCGGGGGGGCCGGGGAACACCGGGGAGCTGTTTTTT.

V is TRBV5-4 and J is TRBJ2-3, with D maybe TRBD2 (6 bases). The CDR3 loop spans 16 amino acids. Germline V gives CDR1 SGHNT, CDR2 YYREEE (reference sequence). The V and J ends lost 1 base and 2 bases respectively, with 14 bases between them. The CDR3 here is CASSLNVWEDTDTQYF. CDR3 bases: TGTGCCAGCAGCTTGAATGTGTGGGAGGACACAGATACGCAGTATTTT.

The chain has TRBV4-3 and TRBJ2-3, with 9 nucleotides matching TRBD2. The V and J ends lost 0 bases and 6 bases, in that order; junction bases with no gene match: 16. CDR1 is LGHNA, CDR2 YSLEER, per germline. The CDR3 contains 19 residues. The CDR3 region has the DNA TGCGCCAGCAGCCAAGACGCTAGCGGGATTTGGTCGTTGTTGGATACGCAGTATTTT. This gives the protein CASSQDASGIWSLLDTQYF.

The chain is built from TRBV30 and TRBJ2-7; D is undetermined. CDR1 GTSNPN and CDR2 SVGIG come from the germline V gene (reference sequence). Trimming removed 2 bases from V and 0 bases from J, with 8 bases in between. CDR3 length equals 13 residues. The CDR3 reads CAWSPLISYEQYF. CDR3 nucleotide sequence: TGTGCCTGGAGTCCCCTAATCTCCTACGAGCAGTACTTC.

This clone has a handful of counts. This CDR3 is also generated by other DNA sequences in the sample. V is TRBV18 and J is TRBJ1-1; no firm D call. CDR3 length: 14 amino acids. The ends were cut back, 2 bases at V and 1 base at J, with 8 bases in the middle. Germline CDR1 reads KGHSH; CDR2 reads LQKENI. This CDR3 reads CASSPAARNTEAFF. DNA of the CDR3: TGTGCCAGCTCACCAGCGGCCAGGAACACTGAAGCTTTCTTT. Variable domain in full (rest from reference TRBV18 and TRBJ1-1): NAGVMQNPRHLVRRRGQEARLRCSPMKGHSHVYWYRQLPEEGLKFMVYLQKENIIDESGMPKERFSAEFPKEGPSILRIQQVVRGDSAAYFCASSPAARNTEAFFGQGTRLTVV.

This clone was seen a few times. The gene calls are TRBV5-6 and TRBJ1-5; D gene uncertain. This CDR3 has 17 residues. V lost 6 bases to trimming and J lost 3 bases, with 22 bases between them. Per germline, CDR1 SGHDT and CDR2 YYEEEE. CDR3 sequence reads: CASTSSEVGFDNQPQHF. As DNA, the CDR3 is TGTGCCAGCACCTCTTCCGAGGTGGGTTTTGACAATCAGCCCCAGCATTTT.

V is TRBV27 and J is TRBJ1-5; possibly TRBD1 for D (6 bases). Trimming removed 2 bases from V and 1 base from J, with 6 bases in between. From germline, CDR1 is MNHEY and CDR2 SMNVEV (reference sequence). This CDR3 is built from 14 residues. CDR3 sequence reads: CASSLTGSNQPQHF. The CDR3 DNA reads as TGTGCCAGCAGTTTAACAGGGAGCAATCAGCCCCAGCATTTT.

The gene calls are TRBV4-2 and TRBJ2-1, with 7 bases lining up with TRBD2. Germline CDR1 and CDR2: LGHNA and YNFKEQ. The CDR3 length is 17 residues. Trimming removed 0 bases from V and 7 bases from J; junction bases left unmatched: 12. The DNA of the CDR3 is TGTGCCAGCAGCCAAGAGGGGGGGGTCTCCCTAGGAAATGAGCAGTTCTTC. Its protein is CASSQEGGVSLGNEQFF.

This chain joins TRBV19 and TRBJ1-2; D is perhaps TRBD1 (5 bases). V was pared by 3 bases and J by 3 bases, with 8 bases between. Germline assignment: CDR1 LNHDA and CDR2 SQIVND (reference sequence). The CDR3 spans 13 residues. CDR3 coding DNA: TGTGCCAGTAGTATCCAGGGTGACTATGGCTACACCTTC. This encodes CASSIQGDYGYTF.

V is TRBV7-9 and J is TRBJ1-2; a weak D match, TRBD1 (5 bases). CDR1 and CDR2 (germline): SEHNR, FQNEAQ (reference sequence). Between the trimmed V and J ends, which lost 1 base and 3 bases, there was a span of 12 bases. The CDR3 consists of 15 residues. The chain's CDR3 is CASSLVRGQDYGYTF. CDR3 sequence (DNA): TGTGCCAGCAGCTTAGTAAGGGGCCAAGACTATGGCTACACCTTC.

The J gene is TRBJ1-4, the V gene TRBV25-1, with D uncertain. Germline values: CDR1 MGHDK, CDR2 SYGVNS. The CDR3 sequence is 14 residues long. Deletions cut 3 bases from V and 3 bases from J, with 8 bases between. The DNA of the CDR3 is TGTGCCAGCAGTGAGGAGGGAGCTAATGAAAAACTGTTTTTT. It translates to CASSEEGANEKLFF.

This chain connects TRBV5-6 to TRBJ1-4; 9 bases align to TRBD1. CDR3 length: 16 amino acids. The germline gives CDR1 SGHDT, CDR2 YYEEEE. J was trimmed by 5 bases and V by 0 bases; bases with no gene match: 5. CDR3 in DNA: TGTGCCAGCAGCTTGGACACCGGGACAGGGAATGAAAAACTGTTTTTT. Amino acid sequence: CASSLDTGTGNEKLFF.

This chain connects TRBV18 to TRBJ1-1; D remains unclear. CDR3 length equals 13 residues. Germline V gene data show CDR1 as KGHSH and CDR2 as LQKENI. The V gene lost 1 base and the J gene lost 3 bases, with 6 bases spanning the gap. CDR3 nucleotide sequence: TGTGCCAGCTCACCACAGAGTGACACTGAAGCTTTCTTT. It codes for CASSPQSDTEAFF.

The genes are TRBV27 and TRBJ1-1; D gene uncertain. V was cut by 6 bases and J by 3 bases, with 17 bases left in between. The CDR3 has 15 residues. Germline V gene sequence: CDR1 MNHEY, CDR2 SMNVEV (reference sequence). The CDR3 loop reads CASRLRLLRDTEAFF. The CDR3 DNA reads TGTGCCAGCAGACTTCGACTATTGCGGGACACTGAAGCTTTCTTT.

The gene calls are TRBV5-5 and TRBJ1-6; 9 bases line up with TRBD1. With V trimmed by 0 bases and J by 7 bases, 8 bases remained unmatched. The germline gives CDR1 SGHKS, CDR2 YYEKEE (reference sequence). This CDR3 region has 17 residues. CDR3 loop: CASSLAAGTGRNSPLHF. CDR3 coding DNA: TGTGCCAGCAGCTTGGCCGCCGGGACAGGGAGGAATTCACCCCTCCACTTT.

V usage is TRBV2 and J usage is TRBJ2-4; tentatively, D is TRBD1 (6 bases). The germline V gene encodes CDR1 SNHLY and CDR2 FYNNEI. Trimming took off 8 bases at V and 0 bases at J, with 11 bases between the two ends. CDR3 size: 14 residues. CDR3 bases: TGTGCCAGCGAAACAGGGCTAGCCAAAAACATTCAGTACTTC. Protein sequence: CASETGLAKNIQYF.

The chain combines TRBV6-1 with TRBJ1-4; D not certain. The germline V gene has CDR1 MNHNS and CDR2 SASEGT. The CDR3 loop spans 13 amino acids. V was trimmed by 7 bases and J by 8 bases, leaving 14 bases between them. CDR3 nucleotide sequence: TGTGCCAGCATTGAGGGAGGAGAAGAAAAACTGTTTTTT. The encoded protein is CASIEGGEEKLFF.

In nucleotides, the CDR3 is TGTGCCAGCAGCTCGGGACAGGGCCAAGAGACCCAGTACTTC. Translated, it gives CASSSGQGQETQYF. The rearrangement uses TRBV11-2 and TRBJ2-5, with 9 bases matching TRBD1. CDR3 length equals 14 residues. Trimming took 4 bases from V and 1 from J; bases not matched to a gene: 1. CDR1 SGHAT and CDR2 FQNNGV come from the germline V gene.

The chain recombines TRBV5-1 with TRBJ2-5; D gene unclear. Germline loops: CDR1 SGHRS, CDR2 YFSETQ. V dropped 1 base and J dropped 2 bases, with 15 bases sitting between them. This CDR3 has 16 residues. CDR3 DNA: TGCGCCAGCAGCTTGTCTCCGACACTCCTTCAAGAGACCCAGTACTTC. Translation: CASSLSPTLLQETQYF.

The chain combines TRBV6-1 with TRBJ2-3; TRBD2 matches 10 bases. V was pared by 1 base and J by 6 bases, with 4 bases of the junction left unmatched. Germline V gives CDR1 MNHNS, CDR2 SASEGT. The CDR3 covers 15 residues. This chain's CDR3 is CASSEGAGGLDTQYF. CDR3 nucleotides: TGTGCCAGCAGTGAAGGAGCGGGGGGGCTTGATACGCAGTATTTT.

CDR3 residues: CASSQGVAGDNEQFF. Written as DNA, the CDR3 is TGTGCCAGCAGCCAAGGAGTAGCGGGGGACAATGAGCAGTTCTTC. The chain has TRBV4-2 and TRBJ2-1, with 9 bases matching TRBD2. This CDR3 is 15 amino acids long. Germline assignment: CDR1 LGHNA and CDR2 YNFKEQ. Germline trimming cut 1 base from V and 5 bases from J; bases unmatched to any gene: 3.

In this sample, this clone turned up a few times. The chain recombines TRBV15 with TRBJ1-2, with 9 nucleotides matching TRBD1. The CDR3 is 16 residues long. CDR1 is LNHNV and CDR2 is YYDKDF in the germline V gene (reference sequence). V gave up 2 bases and J gave up 8 bases; unmatched junction bases: 12. The CDR3 is CATSRNFQGQGEGYTF. The CDR3 bases are TGTGCCACCAGCAGAAACTTCCAGGGACAGGGAGAAGGCTACACCTTC.

This clone was observed once. The chain has TRBV9 and TRBJ1-4; D call uncertain. The ends were cut back, 3 bases at V and 7 bases at J, with 10 bases in the middle. The germline CDR1 and CDR2 sequences are SGDLS and YYNGEE. There are 13 residues in the CDR3. This CDR3 reads CASSGQLGEKLFF. The CDR3, as DNA: TGTGCCAGCAGCGGACAACTCGGTGAAAAACTGTTTTTT. The full variable domain, rest sourced from reference TRBV9 and TRBJ1-4, is DSGVTQTPKHLITATGQRVTLRCSPRSGDLSVYWYQQSLDQGLQFLIQYYNGEERAKGNILERFSAQQFPDLHSELNLSSLELGDSALYFCASSGQLGEKLFFGSGTQLSVL.

As regards this clone: The junction departs from the called germline gene at one end, perhaps through a read error. The chain joins TRBV6-1 to TRBJ2-1; no firm D call. CDR3 size: 17 residues. Germline V CDR1 and CDR2: MNHNS, SASEGT. The chain's CDR3 is CAISESATPSVYNEQFF. The CDR3, as DNA: TGTGCCATCAGTGAGTCAGCGACTCCTTCCGTCTACAATGAGCAGTTCTTC.

The chain joins TRBV4-3 to TRBJ2-3, with 11 bases identical to TRBD2. The CDR3 runs to 17 residues. V lost 1 base to trimming and J lost 0 bases; unmatched junction nucleotides: 3. CDR1 is LGHNA and CDR2 is YSLEER in the germline V gene. CDR3 in DNA: TGCGCCAGCAGCCAAGCCAGACTAGCGGGGAGCACAGATACGCAGTATTTT. It translates to CASSQARLAGSTDTQYF.

This chain's CDR3 is CASSPTGEEQYF. DNA for the CDR3: TGTGCCAGCTCACCGACAGGGGAGGAGCAGTACTTC. The chain has TRBV18 and TRBJ2-7; TRBD1 matches 8 bases. CDR1 is KGHSH and CDR2 is LQKENI in the germline V gene. This CDR3 region has 12 residues. V was pared by 3 bases and J by 7 bases, with 2 bases of the junction left unmatched.

The chain recombines TRBV4-3 with TRBJ2-3; 12 positions match TRBD2. The V gene end was trimmed by 1 base and the J gene end by 9 bases; junction bases not matched to a gene: 11. The CDR3 runs 17 residues. CDR1 LGHNA and CDR2 YSLEER come from the germline V gene. CDR3 sequence: CASSQAPTSGGQQTQYF. The CDR3 region has the DNA TGCGCCAGCAGCCAAGCACCGACTAGCGGGGGCCAACAGACGCAGTATTTT.